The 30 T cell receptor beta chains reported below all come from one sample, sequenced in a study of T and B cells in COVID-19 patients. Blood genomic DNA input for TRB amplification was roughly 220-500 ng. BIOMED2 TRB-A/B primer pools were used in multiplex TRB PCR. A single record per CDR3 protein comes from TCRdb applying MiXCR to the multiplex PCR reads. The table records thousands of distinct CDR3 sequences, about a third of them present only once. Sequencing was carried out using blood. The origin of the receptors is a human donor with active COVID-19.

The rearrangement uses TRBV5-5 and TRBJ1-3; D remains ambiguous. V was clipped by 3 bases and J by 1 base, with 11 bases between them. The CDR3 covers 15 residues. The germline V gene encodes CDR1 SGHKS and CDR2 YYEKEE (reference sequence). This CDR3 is CASSSSTTSGNTIYF. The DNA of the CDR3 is TGTGCCAGCAGCTCCTCGACTACATCTGGAAACACCATATATTTT.

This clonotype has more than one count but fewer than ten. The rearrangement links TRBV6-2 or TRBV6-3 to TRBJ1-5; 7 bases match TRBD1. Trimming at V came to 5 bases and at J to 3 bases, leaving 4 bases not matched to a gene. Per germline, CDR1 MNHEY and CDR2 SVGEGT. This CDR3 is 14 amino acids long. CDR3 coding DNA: TGTGCCAGCAGTACCGGGACAGTCAATCAGCCCCAGCATTTT. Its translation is CASSTGTVNQPQHF.

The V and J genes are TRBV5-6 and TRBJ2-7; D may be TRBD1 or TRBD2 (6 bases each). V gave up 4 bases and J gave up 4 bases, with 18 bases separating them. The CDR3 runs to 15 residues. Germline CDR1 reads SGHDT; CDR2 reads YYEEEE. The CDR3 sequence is CASSAGHSMGYEQYF. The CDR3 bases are TGTGCCAGCAGCGCGGGACACTCGATGGGATACGAGCAGTACTTC.

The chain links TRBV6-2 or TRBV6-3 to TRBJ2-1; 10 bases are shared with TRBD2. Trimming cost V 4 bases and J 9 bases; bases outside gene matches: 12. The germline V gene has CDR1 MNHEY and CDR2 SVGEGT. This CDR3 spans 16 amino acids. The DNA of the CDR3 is TGTGCCAGCAGTTGGGGAAGCGGGAGGGCCGGCAGTGAGCAGTTCTTC. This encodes CASSWGSGRAGSEQFF.

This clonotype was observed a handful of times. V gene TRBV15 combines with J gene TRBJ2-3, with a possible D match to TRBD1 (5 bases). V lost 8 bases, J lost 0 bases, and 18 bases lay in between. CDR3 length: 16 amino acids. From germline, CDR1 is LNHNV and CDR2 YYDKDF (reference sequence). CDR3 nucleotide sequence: TGTGCCACCGCCGACAGAAGGGTAACTAGCACAGATACGCAGTATTTT. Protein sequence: CATADRRVTSTDTQYF.

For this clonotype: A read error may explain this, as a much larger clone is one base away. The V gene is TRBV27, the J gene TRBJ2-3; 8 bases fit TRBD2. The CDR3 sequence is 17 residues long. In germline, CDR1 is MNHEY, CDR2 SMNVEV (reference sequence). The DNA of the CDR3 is TGTGACAGCAGTCCTAGGCCTAGCGGGTCTTACACAGATACGCAGTATTTT. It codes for CDSSPRPSGSYTDTQYF.

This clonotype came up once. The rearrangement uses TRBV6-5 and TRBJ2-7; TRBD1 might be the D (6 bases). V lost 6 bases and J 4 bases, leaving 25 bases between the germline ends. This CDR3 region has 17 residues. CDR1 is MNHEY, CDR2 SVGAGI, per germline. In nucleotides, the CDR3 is TGTGCCAGCAGCTGGAAAGGAGGTCAAGGGGGATATTACGAGCAGTACTTC. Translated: CASSWKGGQGGYYEQYF.

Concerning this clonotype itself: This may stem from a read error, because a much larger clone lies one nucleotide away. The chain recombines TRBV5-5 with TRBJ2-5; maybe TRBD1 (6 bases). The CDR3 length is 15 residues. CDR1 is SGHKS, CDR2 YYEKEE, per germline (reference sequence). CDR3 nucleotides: TGTGCCAGTAGTATTGGGTCTACAGGGCGAGAGATCCAGTACTTC. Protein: CASSIGSTGREIQYF.

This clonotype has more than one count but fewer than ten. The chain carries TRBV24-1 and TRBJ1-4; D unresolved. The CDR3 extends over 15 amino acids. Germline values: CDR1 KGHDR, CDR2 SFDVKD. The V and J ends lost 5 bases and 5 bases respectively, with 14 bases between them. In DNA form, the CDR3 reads TGTGCCACCAGTGGCGTCGGAACGGGGAATGAAAAACTGTTTTTT. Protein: CATSGVGTGNEKLFF.

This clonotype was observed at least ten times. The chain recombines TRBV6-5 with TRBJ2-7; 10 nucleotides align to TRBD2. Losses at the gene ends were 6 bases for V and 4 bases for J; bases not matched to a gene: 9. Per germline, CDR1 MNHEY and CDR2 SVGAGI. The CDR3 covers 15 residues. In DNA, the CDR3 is TGTGCCAGCAGAGATGCCAGCGGGGGGGCTTACGAGCAGTACTTC. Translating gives CASRDASGGAYEQYF.

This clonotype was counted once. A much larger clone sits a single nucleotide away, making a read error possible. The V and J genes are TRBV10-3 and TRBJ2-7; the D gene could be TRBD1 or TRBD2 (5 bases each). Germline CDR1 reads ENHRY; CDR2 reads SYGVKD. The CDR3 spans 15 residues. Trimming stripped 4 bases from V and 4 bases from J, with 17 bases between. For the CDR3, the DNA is TGTGCCATCAGTGCAGACTCTAGAGGGGCTTACGAGCAGTACTTC. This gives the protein CAISADSRGAYEQYF.

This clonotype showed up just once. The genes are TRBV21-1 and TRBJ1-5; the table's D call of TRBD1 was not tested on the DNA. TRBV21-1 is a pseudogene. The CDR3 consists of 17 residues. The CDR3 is CASSKADGTNINQPQHF. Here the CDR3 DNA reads TGTGCCAGCAGCAAAGCCGACGGGACAAACATCAATCAGCCCCAGCATTTT.

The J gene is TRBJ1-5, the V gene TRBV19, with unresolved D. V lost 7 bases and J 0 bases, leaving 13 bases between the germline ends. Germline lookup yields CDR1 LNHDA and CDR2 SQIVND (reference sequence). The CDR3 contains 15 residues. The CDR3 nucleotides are TGTGCCAGTACCTATCGGCAGCATAGCAATCAGCCCCAGCATTTT. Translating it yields CASTYRQHSNQPQHF.

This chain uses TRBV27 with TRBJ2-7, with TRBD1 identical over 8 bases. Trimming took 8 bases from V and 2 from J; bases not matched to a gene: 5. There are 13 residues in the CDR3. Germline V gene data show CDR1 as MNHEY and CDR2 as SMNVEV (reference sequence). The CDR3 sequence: CASGRDRTYEQYF. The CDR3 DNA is TGTGCCAGCGGCCGGGACAGGACCTACGAGCAGTACTTC.

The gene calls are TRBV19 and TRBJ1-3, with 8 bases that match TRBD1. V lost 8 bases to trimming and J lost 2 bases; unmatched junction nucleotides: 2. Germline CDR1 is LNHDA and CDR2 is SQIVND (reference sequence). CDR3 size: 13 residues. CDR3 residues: CASADRAGNTIYF. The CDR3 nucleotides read TGTGCCAGTGCGGACAGGGCTGGAAACACCATATATTTT.

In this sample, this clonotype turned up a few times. CDR3 sequence: CASSLAGGLNEQFF. In DNA form, the CDR3 reads TGTGCCAGCAGCTTGGCGGGAGGGCTCAATGAGCAGTTCTTC. The chain combines TRBV7-9 with TRBJ2-1, with TRBD2 identical over 9 bases. Trimming cost V 3 bases and J 6 bases; bases outside gene matches: 3. CDR3 size: 14 residues. Per germline, CDR1 SEHNR and CDR2 FQNEAQ (reference sequence). The variable domain in full, completed from reference TRBV7-9 and TRBJ2-1, reads DTGVSQNPRHKITKRGQNVTFRCDPISEHNRLYWYRQTLGQGPEFLTYFQNEAQLEKSRLLSDRFSAERPKGSFSTLEIQRTEQGDSAMYLCASSLAGGLNEQFFGPGTRLTVL.

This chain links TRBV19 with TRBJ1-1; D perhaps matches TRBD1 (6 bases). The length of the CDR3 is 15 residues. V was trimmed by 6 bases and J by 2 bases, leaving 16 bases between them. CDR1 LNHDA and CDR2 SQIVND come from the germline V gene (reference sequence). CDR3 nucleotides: TGTGCCAGTAGGGGGGGAGGACAGACAAACACTGAAGCTTTCTTT. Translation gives CASRGGGQTNTEAFF.

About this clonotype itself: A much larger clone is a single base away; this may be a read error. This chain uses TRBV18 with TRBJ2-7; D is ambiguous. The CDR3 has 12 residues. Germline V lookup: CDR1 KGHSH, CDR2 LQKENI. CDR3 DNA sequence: TGTGCCAGCCCACCACAGAACTACGAGCAGTACTTC. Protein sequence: CASPPQNYEQYF.

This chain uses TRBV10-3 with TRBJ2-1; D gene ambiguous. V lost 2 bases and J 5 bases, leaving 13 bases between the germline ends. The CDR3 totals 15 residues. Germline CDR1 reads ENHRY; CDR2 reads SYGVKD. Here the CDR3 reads CAISEGVDRNNEQFF. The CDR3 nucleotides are TGTGCCATCAGTGAGGGGGTGGACCGCAACAATGAGCAGTTCTTC.

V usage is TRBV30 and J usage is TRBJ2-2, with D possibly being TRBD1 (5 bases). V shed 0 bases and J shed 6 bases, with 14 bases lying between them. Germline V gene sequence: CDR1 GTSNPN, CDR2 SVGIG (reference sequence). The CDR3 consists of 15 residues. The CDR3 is CAWSVAGRDSGELFF. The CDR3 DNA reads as TGTGCCTGGAGTGTGGCAGGGCGAGACTCCGGGGAGCTGTTTTTT.

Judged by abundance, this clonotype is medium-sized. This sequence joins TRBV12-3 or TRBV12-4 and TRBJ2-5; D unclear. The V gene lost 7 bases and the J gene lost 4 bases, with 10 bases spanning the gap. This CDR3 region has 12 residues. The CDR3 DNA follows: TGTGCCAGCAAGGGAACCCGAGAGACCCAGTACTTC. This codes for CASKGTRETQYF.

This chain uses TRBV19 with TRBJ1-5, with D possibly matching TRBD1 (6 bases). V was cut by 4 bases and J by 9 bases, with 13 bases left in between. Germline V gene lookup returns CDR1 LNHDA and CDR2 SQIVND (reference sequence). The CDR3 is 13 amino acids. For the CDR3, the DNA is TGTGCCAGTAGTACGGGGGCGAGGAGGCCCCAGCATTTT. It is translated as CASSTGARRPQHF.

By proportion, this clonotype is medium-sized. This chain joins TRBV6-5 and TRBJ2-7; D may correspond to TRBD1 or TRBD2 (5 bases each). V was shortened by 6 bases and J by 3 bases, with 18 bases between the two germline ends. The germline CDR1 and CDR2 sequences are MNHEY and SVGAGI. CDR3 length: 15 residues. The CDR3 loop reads CASSSDRDAVYEQYF. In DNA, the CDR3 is TGTGCCAGCAGCTCGGACCGGGACGCAGTCTACGAGCAGTACTTC.

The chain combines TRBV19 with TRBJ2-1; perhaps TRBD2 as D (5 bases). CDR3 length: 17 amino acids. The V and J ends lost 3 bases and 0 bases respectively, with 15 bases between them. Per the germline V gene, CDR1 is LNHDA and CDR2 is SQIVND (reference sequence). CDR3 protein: CASSMYSLGSSYNEQFF. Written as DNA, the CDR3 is TGTGCCAGTAGTATGTACAGTCTTGGGAGCTCCTACAATGAGCAGTTCTTC. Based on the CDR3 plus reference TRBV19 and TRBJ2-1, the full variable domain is DGGITQSPKYLFRKEGQNVTLSCEQNLNHDAMYWYRQDPGQGLRLIYYSQIVNDFQKGDIAEGYSVSREKKESFPLTVTSAQKNPTAFYLCASSMYSLGSSYNEQFFGPGTRLTVL.

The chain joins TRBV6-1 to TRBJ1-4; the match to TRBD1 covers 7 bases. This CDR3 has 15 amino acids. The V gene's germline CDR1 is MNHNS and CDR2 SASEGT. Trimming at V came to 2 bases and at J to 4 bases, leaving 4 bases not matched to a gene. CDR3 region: CASSERQGFNEKLFF. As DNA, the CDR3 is TGTGCCAGCAGTGAAAGACAGGGCTTTAATGAAAAACTGTTTTTT.

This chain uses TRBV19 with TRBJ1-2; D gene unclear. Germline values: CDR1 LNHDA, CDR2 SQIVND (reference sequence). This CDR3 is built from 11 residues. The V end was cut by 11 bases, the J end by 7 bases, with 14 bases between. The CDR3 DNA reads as TGTGCCTGCCGGTCGGATCTTGGCTACACCTTC. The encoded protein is CACRSDLGYTF.

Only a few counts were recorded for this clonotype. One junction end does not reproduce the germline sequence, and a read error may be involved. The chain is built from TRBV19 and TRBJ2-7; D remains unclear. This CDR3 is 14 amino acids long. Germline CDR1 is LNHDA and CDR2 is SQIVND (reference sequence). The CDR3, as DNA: TGTGCCAGTAGTATAGGCGTCTCCTCCAACGAGCAGTACTTC. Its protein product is CASSIGVSSNEQYF.

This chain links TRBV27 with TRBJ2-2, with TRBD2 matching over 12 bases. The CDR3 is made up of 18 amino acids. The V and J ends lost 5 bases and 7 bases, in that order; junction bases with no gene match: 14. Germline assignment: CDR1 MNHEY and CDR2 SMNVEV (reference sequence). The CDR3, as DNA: TGTGCCAGCAGTCCGGAAAACCCTAGCGGGAGGGCCGTCGGGGAGCTGTTTTTT. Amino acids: CASSPENPSGRAVGELFF.

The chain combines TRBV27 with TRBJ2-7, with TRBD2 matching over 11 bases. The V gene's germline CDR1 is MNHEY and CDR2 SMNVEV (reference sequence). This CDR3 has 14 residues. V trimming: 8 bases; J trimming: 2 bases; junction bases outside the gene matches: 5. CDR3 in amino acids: CASRGTSGAYEQYF. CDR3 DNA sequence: TGTGCCAGCCGTGGGACTAGCGGTGCCTACGAGCAGTACTTC.

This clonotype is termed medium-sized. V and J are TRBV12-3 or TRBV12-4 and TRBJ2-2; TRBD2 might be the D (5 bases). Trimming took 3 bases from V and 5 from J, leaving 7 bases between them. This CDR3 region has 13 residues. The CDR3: CASSFEGTGELFF. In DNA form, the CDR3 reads TGTGCCAGCAGTTTTGAGGGAACCGGGGAGCTGTTTTTT.